The table lists the clone carrying this T cell receptor (beta chain) with many counts. Its antigen is unidentified. This record belongs to a study of early T cells in non-severe SARS-CoV-2 infection. Study at large: The sequenced material was bulk RNA from unsorted whole blood, and its chains were unpaired.

Study-wide results and limits: Missing private and CD4 specificities, VDJdb matching favored anti-spike CD8 responses.

Unique molecular identifiers tagged individual cDNA molecules. MiXCR, applied by TCRdb to the 5' RACE reads, yields one record per CDR3 protein. Of 98,000 or so distinct CDR3 sequences in the sample, 9.5% to 11% were seen once. The sequenced sample was whole blood. The source is an adult who was a healthcare worker with PCR-confirmed SARS-CoV-2 infection or an uninfected control (not recorded which).

CDR3: CASSLQVWTEAFF. The DNA for the CDR3 is TGTGCCAGCAGTTTGCAGGTGTGGACTGAAGCTTTCTTT. This chain uses TRBV27 with TRBJ1-1, with D uncertain. Trimming pared 3 bases from V and 5 bases from J, leaving 10 bases between. Germline values: CDR1 MNHEY, CDR2 SMNVEV (reference sequence). This CDR3 region has 13 residues.